These 30 T cell receptor beta chains were all obtained from the same sample, sequenced in a study of blood T cell repertoires in COVID-19. Measured with immunoSEQ multiplex PCR; TCRdb has only the in-frame clones, and not every one. The sample includes roughly 280,000 clones, less than 90% of them seen just once. Specimen: peripheral blood. The receptors derive from a man younger than 40 with active or convalescent COVID-19.

The chain couples TRBV19 to TRBJ2-1; TRBD2 matches 11 bases. V dropped 3 bases and J dropped 3; count of bases not matched to a gene: 7. This CDR3 contains 17 residues. From germline, CDR1 is LNHDA and CDR2 SQIVND (reference sequence). CDR3 protein: CASSISGGASYYNEQFF. CDR3 in DNA: TGTGCCAGTAGTATTAGCGGGGGGGCTTCATACTACAATGAGCAGTTCTTC. Variable domain in full (rest from reference TRBV19 and TRBJ2-1): DGGITQSPKYLFRKEGQNVTLSCEQNLNHDAMYWYRQDPGQGLRLIYYSQIVNDFQKGDIAEGYSVSREKKESFPLTVTSAQKNPTAFYLCASSISGGASYYNEQFFGPGTRLTVL.

V usage is TRBV4-1 and J usage is TRBJ2-3; D is unresolved. The germline V gene has CDR1 MGHRA and CDR2 YSYEKL. Trimming cost V 0 bases and J 3 bases, with 4 bases left between them. The CDR3 is made up of 13 amino acids. CDR3 sequence (DNA): TGCGCCAGCAGCCAAGACCTTACAGATACGCAGTATTTT. Protein product: CASSQDLTDTQYF.

This clone was recorded once. This chain joins TRBV9 and TRBJ1-3, with D unresolved. Per the germline V gene, CDR1 is SGDLS and CDR2 is YYNGEE. With 1 base removed from V and 4 bases from J, the gap between germline ends came to 9 bases. CDR3 length equals 14 residues. CDR3 sequence reads: CASSVMGSGNTIYF. As DNA, the CDR3 is TGTGCCAGCAGCGTAATGGGCTCCGGAAACACCATATATTTT. Full variable domain (outside the CDR3, taken from reference TRBV9 and TRBJ1-3): DSGVTQTPKHLITATGQRVTLRCSPRSGDLSVYWYQQSLDQGLQFLIQYYNGEERAKGNILERFSAQQFPDLHSELNLSSLELGDSALYFCASSVMGSGNTIYFGEGSWLTVV.

The chain carries TRBV24-1 and TRBJ1-2; 9 nucleotides align to TRBD1. V lost 12 bases and J lost 6; bases outside the gene matches: 25. Germline CDR1 reads KGHDR; CDR2 reads SFDVKD. This CDR3 is built from 18 residues. CDR3 residues: CAFLPSRTGVLERDGYTF. CDR3 bases: TGTGCCTTCTTACCATCCCGGACAGGGGTCTTGGAAAGGGATGGCTACACCTTC.

The chain's CDR3 is CASSLREYGYTF. The CDR3 nucleotides are TGTGCCAGCAGCTTACGGGAGTATGGCTACACCTTC. The chain links TRBV5-6 to TRBJ1-2; D not resolved. CDR3 length: 12 residues. The germline V gene has CDR1 SGHDT and CDR2 YYEEEE. V dropped 2 bases and J dropped 5 bases, with 7 bases sitting between them. The full variable domain, its missing parts supplied by reference TRBV5-6 and TRBJ1-2, is DAGVTQSPTHLIKTRGQQVTLRCSPKSGHDTVSWYQQALGQGPQFIFQYYEEEERQRGNFPDRFSGHQFPNYSSELNVNALLLGDSALYLCASSLREYGYTFGSGTRLTVV.

This rearrangement joins TRBV3-1 (or the pseudogene TRBV3-2) to TRBJ1-6, with 7 nucleotides matching TRBD1. Germline V gene sequence: CDR1 LGHDT, CDR2 YNNKEL (reference sequence). Trimming took 0 bases from V and 9 from J; bases not matched to a gene: 11. The CDR3 extends over 17 amino acids. The CDR3 region is CASSQDRRQGASSPLHF. CDR3 sequence (DNA): TGTGCCAGCAGCCAAGATCGAAGACAGGGTGCTTCTTCACCCCTCCACTTT.

The chain uses TRBV11-2 and TRBJ1-2; a weak D match, TRBD1 (5 bases). This CDR3 spans 14 amino acids. Trimming cost V 0 bases and J 8 bases, with 13 bases left between them. CDR1 is SGHAT and CDR2 is FQNNGV in the germline V gene. In DNA form, the CDR3 reads TGTGCCAGCAGCTTAGAGGTCCGGGGGGGAGGCTACACCTTC. This encodes CASSLEVRGGGYTF.

The genes are TRBV19 and TRBJ1-4; 7 bases fit TRBD1. The trim removed 5 bases at V and 1 base at J, leaving 1 base unmatched. This CDR3 is 14 amino acids long. Germline values: CDR1 LNHDA, CDR2 SQIVND (reference sequence). CDR3 coding DNA: TGTGCCAGTAGTCGACAGGGAACTAATGAAAAACTGTTTTTT. Its protein product is CASSRQGTNEKLFF.

The chain is built from TRBV2 and TRBJ2-2, with 11 bases matching TRBD1. CDR1 and CDR2 from the germline V gene are SNHLY and FYNNEI. V lost 4 bases and J lost 7; bases outside the gene matches: 5. CDR3 length: 15 amino acids. CDR3 region: CASSGTGGAGGELFF. CDR3 coding DNA: TGTGCCAGCAGTGGGACAGGGGGCGCGGGCGGGGAGCTGTTTTTT.

The chain recombines TRBV7-8 with TRBJ2-7, with no clear D. This CDR3 contains 12 residues. V dropped 7 bases and J dropped 6 bases, with 13 bases sitting between them. Germline lookup yields CDR1 SGHVS and CDR2 FQNEAQ. The CDR3 coding sequence is TGTGCCAGCACCTACGGATCGGGCGAGCAGTACTTC. Residues: CASTYGSGEQYF.

The rearrangement links TRBV18 to TRBJ1-4; D is possibly TRBD1 (6 bases). Trimming stripped 0 bases from V and 8 bases from J, with 19 bases between. Germline loops: CDR1 KGHSH, CDR2 LQKENI. This CDR3 contains 17 residues. The CDR3: CASSPPGTTDPQEKLFF. For the CDR3, the DNA is TGTGCCAGCTCACCACCCGGGACAACGGACCCTCAAGAAAAACTGTTTTTT. Using reference TRBV18 and TRBJ1-4 for the parts outside the CDR3, the full variable domain is NAGVMQNPRHLVRRRGQEARLRCSPMKGHSHVYWYRQLPEEGLKFMVYLQKENIIDESGMPKERFSAEFPKEGPSILRIQQVVRGDSAAYFCASSPPGTTDPQEKLFFGSGTQLSVL.

This clone turned up a few times. The V and J genes are TRBV3-1 (or the pseudogene TRBV3-2) and TRBJ1-1; the D is unclear. The V gene's germline CDR1 is LGHDT and CDR2 YNNKEL (reference sequence). This CDR3 is 12 amino acids long. V lost 0 bases, J lost 10 bases, and 9 bases lay in between. CDR3 residues: CASSQDQVRAFF. The CDR3 DNA is TGTGCCAGCAGCCAAGATCAAGTCAGAGCTTTCTTT.

The chain recombines TRBV18 with TRBJ2-7; 9 bases are shared with TRBD1. V lost 3 bases and J lost 3; bases outside the gene matches: 3. There are 14 residues in the CDR3. CDR1 and CDR2 from the germline V gene are KGHSH and LQKENI. The CDR3 protein is CASSPTGGDYEQYF. DNA for the CDR3: TGTGCCAGCTCACCGACAGGGGGGGACTACGAGCAGTACTTC. Drawing the rest from reference TRBV18 and TRBJ2-7, the complete variable domain is NAGVMQNPRHLVRRRGQEARLRCSPMKGHSHVYWYRQLPEEGLKFMVYLQKENIIDESGMPKERFSAEFPKEGPSILRIQQVVRGDSAAYFCASSPTGGDYEQYFGPGTRLTVT.

This clone was seen a few times. V usage is TRBV30 and J usage is TRBJ1-1, with 7 positions matching TRBD1. The germline gives CDR1 GTSNPN, CDR2 SVGIG (reference sequence). This CDR3 contains 13 residues. V lost 2 bases, J lost 3 bases, and 3 bases stayed unmatched. CDR3 region: CAWSLGTDTEAFF. For the CDR3, the DNA is TGTGCCTGGAGTCTGGGGACAGACACTGAAGCTTTCTTT.

The V call is TRBV5-1, the J call TRBJ2-3, with 10 nucleotides matching TRBD2. The CDR3 is 15 amino acids. CDR1 SGHRS and CDR2 YFSETQ come from the germline V gene. The junction had 3 bases not matched to a gene; V was cut back by 5 bases and J by 0 bases. Written as DNA, the CDR3 is TGCGCCAGCAGTCCTAGCGGGGGCAGCACAGATACGCAGTATTTT. It specifies CASSPSGGSTDTQYF.

The chain joins TRBV19 to TRBJ2-1; 8 bases align to TRBD2. The CDR3 has 15 residues. The V and J ends lost 3 bases and 0 bases, in that order; junction bases with no gene match: 1. Germline lookup yields CDR1 LNHDA and CDR2 SQIVND (reference sequence). CDR3 DNA: TGTGCCAGTAGTATTGGACTAGCCTCCTACAATGAGCAGTTCTTC. Translation gives CASSIGLASYNEQFF.

This chain links TRBV19 with TRBJ1-4, with a possible D match to TRBD1 (5 bases). CDR1 and CDR2 from the germline V gene are LNHDA and SQIVND (reference sequence). V was shortened by 5 bases and J by 2 bases, with 18 bases between the two germline ends. The CDR3 totals 17 residues. The CDR3 DNA reads TGTGCCAGTAGTGATTATCAGGGAGGCTCGACTAATGAAAAACTGTTTTTT. Protein sequence: CASSDYQGGSTNEKLFF.

This sequence joins TRBV5-4 and TRBJ1-2; D is unclear. Germline V lookup: CDR1 SGHNT, CDR2 YYREEE (reference sequence). This CDR3 has 13 amino acids. V lost 2 bases to trimming and J lost 2 bases, with 7 bases between them. The CDR3 DNA is TGTGCCAGCAGCTTAGAACTGAACTATGGCTACACCTTC. Protein product: CASSLELNYGYTF.

The chain carries TRBV2 and TRBJ1-4; 7 bases are shared with TRBD1. This CDR3 spans 14 amino acids. The trim removed 6 bases at V and 8 bases at J, leaving 9 bases unmatched. Germline assignment: CDR1 SNHLY and CDR2 FYNNEI. The CDR3 reads CASRRDRVGEKLFF. The CDR3, as DNA: TGTGCCAGCAGGAGAGACAGGGTAGGAGAAAAACTGTTTTTT.

The chain recombines TRBV3-1 (or the pseudogene TRBV3-2) with TRBJ2-5; 8 bases map to TRBD2. Germline lookup yields CDR1 LGHDT and CDR2 YNNKEL (reference sequence). V dropped 0 bases and J dropped 5; count of bases not matched to a gene: 11. The CDR3 is made up of 17 amino acids. The CDR3 spells CASSQDLVAGKAETQYF. The CDR3 DNA sequence: TGTGCCAGCAGCCAAGATTTGGTAGCGGGGAAGGCGGAGACCCAGTACTTC.

V and J are TRBV5-8 and TRBJ1-1; 11 bases agree with TRBD1. The CDR3 covers 16 residues. Germline V gene data show CDR1 as SGHTS and CDR2 as YDEGEE. Trimming took 3 bases from V and 0 from J; bases not matched to a gene: 4. Here the CDR3 DNA reads TGTGCCAGCAGCTCCGGACAGGGGGCCCTGAACACTGAAGCTTTCTTT. As protein: CASSSGQGALNTEAFF.

The chain is built from TRBV24-1 and TRBJ1-6; no reliable D call. CDR3 length: 16 residues. With 4 bases removed from V and 0 bases from J, the gap between germline ends came to 9 bases. Germline V gives CDR1 KGHDR, CDR2 SFDVKD. The CDR3 protein is CATSDSQSSYNSPLHF. The CDR3 coding sequence is TGTGCCACCAGTGACTCACAAAGCTCCTATAATTCACCCCTCCACTTT.

Regarding this clone: The junction does not match germline at one end; this may be a read error. The V and J genes are TRBV7-2 and TRBJ1-2; D possibly corresponds to TRBD1 (6 bases). In germline, CDR1 is SGHTA, CDR2 FQGNSA. The CDR3 runs to 15 residues. CDR3 bases: TGTGCTAGCAGTCCCCGGACAGCGAAGAACTATGGCTACACCTTC. Protein sequence: CASSPRTAKNYGYTF. The full variable domain, in which reference TRBV7-2 and TRBJ1-2 provide the parts outside the CDR3, is GAGVSQSPSNKVTEKGKDVELRCDPISGHTALYWYRQSLGQGLEFLIYFQGNSAPDKSGLPSDRFSAERTGGSVSTLTIQRTQQEDSAVYLCASSPRTAKNYGYTFGSGTRLTVV.

This chain links TRBV7-3 with TRBJ1-6, with unresolved D. Per the germline V gene, CDR1 is SGHTA and CDR2 is FQGTGA. V lost 3 bases to trimming and J lost 0 bases, with 21 bases between them. The CDR3 runs 20 residues. The DNA of the CDR3 is TGTGCCAGCAGCTTGGTGGGCAGCCTCGGTCCAGGCTCCTATAATTCACCCCTCCACTTT. It translates to CASSLVGSLGPGSYNSPLHF.

This rearrangement joins TRBV6-2 or TRBV6-3 to TRBJ1-1; 7 positions agree with TRBD1. This CDR3 has 15 amino acids. The germline gives CDR1 MNHEY, CDR2 SVGEGT. The trim removed 4 bases at V and 3 bases at J, leaving 8 bases unmatched. Here the CDR3 reads CASSFDRVRDTEAFF. The CDR3 DNA sequence: TGTGCCAGCAGTTTCGACAGGGTGCGGGACACTGAAGCTTTCTTT.

The chain carries TRBV5-1 and TRBJ1-1; 7 positions match TRBD1. Germline-derived CDR1 and CDR2 are SGHRS and YFSETQ. V was clipped by 3 bases and J by 3 bases; unmatched bases: 5. The CDR3 spans 14 residues. The CDR3 region is CASSSRGVHTEAFF. The CDR3, as DNA: TGCGCCAGCAGCTCCAGGGGGGTACACACTGAAGCTTTCTTT.

The chain links TRBV5-6 to TRBJ2-7; D may be TRBD2 (6 bases). Deletions cut 1 base from V and 6 bases from J, with 11 bases between. The V gene's germline CDR1 is SGHDT and CDR2 YYEEEE. CDR3 length equals 13 residues. CDR3 nucleotide sequence: TGTGCCAGCAGCTTGCCGGGGGTCCGCGAGCAGTACTTC. It specifies CASSLPGVREQYF.

A few counts support this clone. J is TRBJ1-2 and V is TRBV19, with 7 bases matching TRBD1. V lost 6 bases, J lost 0 bases, and 10 bases stayed unmatched. Germline CDR1 and CDR2: LNHDA and SQIVND (reference sequence). CDR3 size: 16 residues. This CDR3 is CASRNTGEGANYGYTF. The CDR3, as DNA: TGTGCCAGTAGGAACACAGGGGAAGGGGCTAACTATGGCTACACCTTC.

The chain recombines TRBV30 with TRBJ2-7, with no clear D. Germline CDR1 is GTSNPN and CDR2 is SVGIG (reference sequence). The CDR3 has 13 amino acids. V dropped 0 bases and J dropped 3 bases, with 9 bases sitting between them. The CDR3 nucleotides are TGTGCCTGGAGTGTCCCCCCTGTCTACGAGCAGTACTTC. This translates into CAWSVPPVYEQYF.

This chain uses TRBV5-4 with TRBJ1-5; 9 positions match TRBD1. Germline values: CDR1 SGHNT, CDR2 YYREEE (reference sequence). CDR3 length: 17 residues. With 5 bases clipped from V and 0 bases from J, the junction kept 9 bases outside the gene matches. The CDR3: CASRPGTGYGSNQPQHF. The CDR3 DNA reads as TGTGCCAGCAGGCCCGGGACAGGGTACGGTAGCAATCAGCCCCAGCATTTT.